This T cell receptor (beta chain) is drawn from a study of blood T cells in healthy people across ages. The wider study: Capturing about one barcoded beta molecule per two T cells was achieved by template switching. General study points: Measured against age, TCR beta diversity per million T cells decreased in a roughly linear manner. Higher diversity and more naive CD4+ cells were features of long-lived donors, compared to aged donors.

V dropped 3 bases and J dropped 4 bases, with 15 bases sitting between them. The CDR3 runs to 16 residues. Germline V lookup: CDR1 LNHDA, CDR2 SQIVND (reference sequence). Donors gave roughly 10 milliliters of peripheral blood apiece. Primers used in a second PCR of about 6 to 11 cycles were a sample-barcoded 5' primer and a J-beta primer mix. MiXCR, applied by TCRdb to the 5' RACE reads, yields one record per CDR3 protein. Of 550,000 to 650,000 distinct CDR3 sequences detected, approximately 30% appear once; the ten largest clones hold 15% to 18%. This clonotype came up a few times. Antigen: not known.

The J gene is TRBJ2-2, the V gene TRBV19, with D perhaps TRBD1 or TRBD2 (7 bases each). This sequence originates from a woman aged 80 or older in good health. The sequenced material came from blood. The DNA for the CDR3 is TGTGCCAGTAGTATCCAGGGGGGGGCCGGCACCGGGGAGCTGTTTTTT. It specifies CASSIQGGAGTGELFF.